Listed here are 32 T cell receptor beta chains from one sample, sequenced in a study of T cells in Graves' hyperthyroidism and ophthalmopathy (dated by TCRdb to between 2017 and 2020). Receptor amplification or capture employed multiplex PCR. TCRdb shows the sequencer as Illumina HiSeq 2000. Amplification of TCR beta CDR3 regions was carried out from RNA transcripts. For the first round of RT-PCR on the TCR CDR3, the HTBI primer set was used together with the Qiagen OneStep RT-PCR kit. Using fastp trimming at Q25 and MiXCR clonotype assembly, TCRdb reanalyzed the public sequencing data and kept in-frame beta chains. All rows with the same CDR3 protein become a single entry with the most common DNA and genes. The sample contains about 530,000 distinct CDR3 sequences, 17% of them found a single time. Roughly 15% of the sample is held by the ten biggest clonotypes. Sequencing used blood. The receptors here all came from a woman aged 18 to 35 with Graves' ophthalmopathy.

This clonotype has a count of ten or more. The V gene is TRBV30, the J gene TRBJ1-4; tentative D call: TRBD1 (5 bases). The CDR3 has 14 amino acids. Germline CDR1 and CDR2: GTSNPN and SVGIG (reference sequence). The germline V and J ends were trimmed by 8 bases and 4 bases, with 17 bases remaining between them. The CDR3 is CALPEGHGNEKLFF. Written as DNA, the CDR3 is TGTGCCCTCCCCGAGGGGCATGGTAATGAAAAACTGTTTTTT.

The sample holds a few counts of this clonotype. This chain links TRBV30 with TRBJ2-6; perhaps TRBD1 as D (5 bases). The CDR3 spans 14 residues. Trimming cost V 4 bases and J 2 bases, with 9 bases left between them. The germline gives CDR1 GTSNPN, CDR2 SVGIG (reference sequence). The CDR3 DNA reads as TGTGCCTGGAAGCAGGGTCCTGGGGCCAACGTCCTGACTTTC. Translation: CAWKQGPGANVLTF.

This clonotype came up a few times. The chain carries TRBV10-3 and TRBJ2-1, with no clear D. Germline assignment: CDR1 ENHRY and CDR2 SYGVKD. This CDR3 has 12 residues. Trimming stripped 3 bases from V and 6 bases from J, with 6 bases between. CDR3 DNA sequence: TGTGCCATCAGTGATGCTGGCAATGAGCAGTTCTTC. Protein sequence: CAISDAGNEQFF.

This clonotype was counted only a few times. A read error may explain this, as a much larger clone is one base away. J is TRBJ2-7 and V is TRBV7-8; D possibly corresponds to TRBD1 (5 bases). The V and J ends lost 4 bases and 4 bases respectively, with 20 bases between them. The CDR3 runs to 16 residues. CDR1 SGHVS and CDR2 FQNEAQ come from the germline V gene. CDR3 DNA sequence: TGTGCCAGCAGCTCACAGCCGACAGTCGCCACATACGAGCAGTACTTC. Translating gives CASSSQPTVATYEQYF.

This clonotype was detected many times. The chain joins TRBV20-1 to TRBJ2-7; D gene ambiguous. Germline lookup yields CDR1 DFQATT and CDR2 SNEGSKA (reference sequence). Between the trimmed V and J ends, which lost 0 bases and 2 bases, there was a span of 11 bases. CDR3 length: 14 residues. The CDR3: CSARDIGDTYEQYF. The CDR3 DNA reads TGCAGTGCTAGAGATATTGGCGACACCTACGAGCAGTACTTC.

The chain is built from TRBV4-3 and TRBJ2-7; maybe TRBD1 (5 bases). V lost 0 bases, J lost 3 bases, and 15 bases lay in between. Germline CDR1 and CDR2: LGHNA and YSLEER. The CDR3 extends over 16 amino acids. The CDR3 reads CASSQEAGRENYEQYF. CDR3 nucleotide sequence: TGCGCCAGCAGCCAAGAGGCAGGCAGGGAAAACTACGAGCAGTACTTC.

This clonotype was recorded at least ten times. The gene calls are TRBV6-2 or TRBV6-3 and TRBJ2-7; a possible D gene is TRBD2 (5 bases). This CDR3 comprises 17 residues. Trimming left V 0 bases short and J 2 bases short, with 17 bases between. The germline V gene has CDR1 MNHEY and CDR2 SVGEGT. DNA of the CDR3: TGTGCCAGCAGTTACTCGCGAGAGGGTCAGTTCGCCTACGAGCAGTACTTC. This sequence encodes CASSYSREGQFAYEQYF.

The sample holds a few counts of this clonotype. This chain's CDR3 is CSSSGGATDTQYF. The CDR3 nucleotides are TGCAGCTCTAGCGGGGGGGCAACAGATACGCAGTATTTT. The V and J genes are TRBV29-1 and TRBJ2-3; 12 nucleotides align to TRBD2. V was clipped by 8 bases and J by 3 bases; unmatched bases: 3. Germline V gene lookup returns CDR1 SQVTM and CDR2 ANQGSEA. This CDR3 is 13 amino acids long.

The V call is TRBV9, the J call TRBJ1-1; the D is unclear. The CDR3 has 14 amino acids. Trimming pared 0 bases from V and 0 bases from J, leaving 6 bases between. The germline CDR1 and CDR2 sequences are SGDLS and YYNGEE. The CDR3 is CASSVDWMNTEAFF. CDR3 DNA sequence: TGTGCCAGCAGCGTAGACTGGATGAACACTGAAGCTTTCTTT.

Many counts were recorded for this clonotype. The chain is built from TRBV20-1 and TRBJ2-7, with D hard to call. Germline V gene sequence: CDR1 DFQATT, CDR2 SNEGSKA (reference sequence). The CDR3 is 12 residues long. The V and J ends lost 0 bases and 0 bases respectively, with 3 bases between them. CDR3 sequence reads: CSAREDSYEQYF. DNA for the CDR3: TGCAGTGCTAGAGAAGACTCCTACGAGCAGTACTTC.

This clonotype appeared many times. The chain recombines TRBV6-1 with TRBJ1-2; D call uncertain. The CDR3 has 15 amino acids. The V end lost 6 bases, the J end lost 3 bases, and 17 bases lay between the germline ends. In germline, CDR1 is MNHNS, CDR2 SASEGT. CDR3: CASREAPGSYYGYTF. Written as DNA, the CDR3 is TGTGCCAGCAGAGAGGCGCCGGGCAGCTACTATGGCTACACCTTC.

This clonotype was observed at least ten times. V usage is TRBV20-1 and J usage is TRBJ2-3; 7 bases align to TRBD2. The junction had 8 bases not matched to a gene; V was cut back by 0 bases and J by 2 bases. This CDR3 comprises 16 residues. CDR1 is DFQATT, CDR2 SNEGSKA, per germline (reference sequence). CDR3 sequence (DNA): TGCAGTGCTAGAGATCTTGGGACTACGGCCACAGATACGCAGTATTTT. This gives the protein CSARDLGTTATDTQYF.

This clonotype was detected ten times or more. The rearrangement uses TRBV3-1 and TRBJ2-1; D is unclear. V lost 1 base and J lost 3, with 10 bases in between. This CDR3 spans 15 amino acids. Germline values: CDR1 LGHDT, CDR2 YNNKEL (reference sequence). CDR3 in amino acids: CASSQVMANYNEQFF. The DNA of the CDR3 is TGTGCCAGCAGCCAAGTTATGGCAAACTACAATGAGCAGTTCTTC.

This clonotype occurred many times. J is TRBJ1-1 and V is TRBV27; TRBD1 is a possible D gene (6 bases). Between the trimmed V and J ends, which lost 2 bases and 13 bases, there was a span of 17 bases. Germline V gene data show CDR1 as MNHEY and CDR2 as SMNVEV (reference sequence). This CDR3 contains 13 residues. The CDR3 spells CASSLPTGTVRFF. Written as DNA, the CDR3 is TGTGCCAGCAGTTTACCAACAGGGACGGTCCGTTTCTTT.

This rearrangement joins TRBV7-3 to TRBJ1-2; 9 bases align to TRBD1. The germline V gene has CDR1 SGHTA and CDR2 FQGTGA. J gave up 4 bases and V 6 bases, and 9 bases lay outside the gene matches. This CDR3 has 15 amino acids. The CDR3 DNA follows: TGTGCCAGCAGGCCGGACAGGGGCGGGAGCTATGGCTACACCTTC. Encoded protein: CASRPDRGGSYGYTF.

This clonotype was detected ten times or more. The chain couples TRBV2 to TRBJ2-2, with a possible D match to TRBD1 (5 bases). The CDR3 consists of 14 residues. V was pared by 5 bases and J by 1 base, with 8 bases between. Germline V gene lookup returns CDR1 SNHLY and CDR2 FYNNEI. The CDR3 bases are TGTGCCAGCAGTCACCAGGGGAACACCGGGGAGCTGTTTTTT. As protein: CASSHQGNTGELFF.

The sample holds a few counts of this clonotype. The genes are TRBV27 and TRBJ2-2, with 12 bases identical to TRBD1. V lost 4 bases and J lost 0; bases outside the gene matches: 6. This CDR3 has 18 residues. The germline V gene has CDR1 MNHEY and CDR2 SMNVEV (reference sequence). The CDR3, as DNA: TGTGCCAGCAGTTCCCCCGGGACAGGGGGCGCGAACACCGGGGAGCTGTTTTTT. Amino acid sequence: CASSSPGTGGANTGELFF.

In its sample, this clonotype was seen many times. The rearrangement joins TRBV27 to TRBJ2-1; D is possibly TRBD1 (5 bases). Germline values: CDR1 MNHEY, CDR2 SMNVEV (reference sequence). Trimming shortened V by 5 bases and J by 4 bases, and 18 bases separated the two germline ends. This CDR3 spans 16 amino acids. CDR3 nucleotides: TGTGCCAGCAGTATCGACAGTGGCGCTACTTACAATGAGCAGTTCTTC. Its translation is CASSIDSGATYNEQFF.

This clonotype was detected ten times or more. The chain uses TRBV2 and TRBJ2-7; 12 bases align to TRBD2. Germline V CDR1 and CDR2: SNHLY, FYNNEI. The CDR3 has 16 residues. J gave up 4 bases and V 3 bases, and 7 bases lay outside the gene matches. CDR3 protein: CASSELPSGRGYEQYF. The CDR3 DNA sequence: TGTGCCAGCAGTGAGTTGCCTAGCGGGAGGGGATACGAGCAGTACTTC.

This chain links TRBV19 with TRBJ1-1; D call uncertain. The CDR3 is 12 residues long. In germline, CDR1 is LNHDA, CDR2 SQIVND (reference sequence). Trimming pared 3 bases from V and 5 bases from J, leaving 7 bases between. For the CDR3, the DNA is TGTGCCAGTAGTATGCCTCAAACTGAAGCTTTCTTT. Encoded protein: CASSMPQTEAFF.

This clonotype has a handful of counts. The V gene is TRBV24-1, the J gene TRBJ1-1, with TRBD1 as a possible D gene (6 bases). Germline V gene data show CDR1 as KGHDR and CDR2 as SFDVKD. This CDR3 has 15 residues. V lost 4 bases to trimming and J lost 5 bases, with 16 bases between them. The CDR3 region is CATSEGKGGGTEAFF. The CDR3 DNA sequence: TGTGCCACCAGTGAGGGGAAAGGGGGGGGAACTGAAGCTTTCTTT.

The chain recombines TRBV4-1 with TRBJ1-1; no clear D. The germline V and J ends were trimmed by 1 base and 4 bases, with 16 bases remaining between them. Germline lookup yields CDR1 MGHRA and CDR2 YSYEKL. The CDR3 is 16 amino acids. The chain's CDR3 is CASSQAPALSFTEAFF. CDR3 DNA sequence: TGCGCCAGCAGCCAAGCCCCCGCGCTAAGCTTCACTGAAGCTTTCTTT.

Many counts were recorded for this clonotype. CDR3 protein: CASTPRVLNYGYTF. The DNA for the CDR3 is TGTGCCAGCACCCCCCGGGTCCTCAACTATGGCTACACCTTC. The V gene is TRBV28, the J gene TRBJ1-2; D gene unclear. V lost 7 bases to trimming and J lost 2 bases, with 14 bases between them. Per germline, CDR1 MDHEN and CDR2 SYDVKM. The CDR3 is 14 amino acids.

The table lists this clonotype with a few counts. The rearrangement uses TRBV19 and TRBJ2-1; tentatively, D is TRBD2 (6 bases). This CDR3 is built from 12 residues. Trimming left V 7 bases short and J 7 bases short, with 11 bases between. Germline loops: CDR1 LNHDA, CDR2 SQIVND (reference sequence). The chain's CDR3 is CASNGGANEQFF. The DNA of the CDR3 is TGTGCCAGTAACGGGGGAGCAAATGAGCAGTTCTTC.

This chain links TRBV16 with TRBJ2-7; 8 bases agree with TRBD2. CDR1 KGHSY and CDR2 FQNENV come from the germline V gene. The CDR3 is made up of 14 amino acids. Losses at the gene ends were 2 bases for V and 2 bases for J; bases not matched to a gene: 2. Here the CDR3 DNA reads TGTGCCAGCAGCCAAGCAGCGGGAGCCTACGAGCAGTACTTC. As protein: CASSQAAGAYEQYF.

The chain links TRBV13 to TRBJ2-3, with 9 bases that match TRBD2. The CDR3 runs to 15 residues. Germline V CDR1 and CDR2: PRHDT, FYEKMQ (reference sequence). The trim removed 5 bases at V and 5 bases at J, leaving 8 bases unmatched. The CDR3 nucleotides are TGTGCCAGCAGCCTAATAGCGGGAGTGAAAGATACGCAGTATTTT. Translating it yields CASSLIAGVKDTQYF.

This clonotype turned up a few times. The rearrangement joins TRBV29-1 to TRBJ2-1; possible D gene TRBD1, 5 bases. The CDR3 loop spans 13 amino acids. V lost 7 bases to trimming and J lost 8 bases, with 18 bases between them. Germline V CDR1 and CDR2: SQVTM, ANQGSEA. The CDR3 nucleotides are TGCAGCGGAATAACATCAGGGTATTATGAGCAGTTCTTC. The encoded protein is CSGITSGYYEQFF.

The rearrangement links TRBV28 to TRBJ1-3, with 7 bases fitting TRBD1. Germline-derived CDR1 and CDR2 are MDHEN and SYDVKM. J lost 2 bases, V lost 7 bases, and 11 bases had no gene match. The CDR3 runs to 16 residues. CDR3 region: CASTGQTPGTGNTIYF. CDR3 coding DNA: TGTGCCAGCACGGGACAGACCCCTGGGACTGGAAACACCATATATTTT.

A remark on this clonotype: Just one base apart from a much larger clone, this may be a read error. The chain is built from TRBV6-2 or TRBV6-3 and TRBJ1-1; 7 bases align to TRBD1. Germline CDR1 is MNHEY and CDR2 is SVGEGT. This CDR3 has 17 residues. Trimming took 5 bases from V and 0 from J; bases not matched to a gene: 12. CDR3 bases: TGTGCCAGCAGTGCGACAGGGATCAGGTTAGTGAACACTGAAGCTTTCTTT. Translation: CASSATGIRLVNTEAFF.

The table lists this clonotype with a few counts. The chain links TRBV14 to TRBJ2-2; no definite D call. The CDR3 has 14 residues. Deletions cut 4 bases from V and 1 base from J, with 7 bases between. Germline loops: CDR1 SGHDN, CDR2 FVKESK. CDR3 sequence (DNA): TGTGCCAGCAGCCGTGACTGGAACACCGGGGAGCTGTTTTTT. It translates to CASSRDWNTGELFF.

Turning to this clonotype: The germline gene is not matched at one end of the junction; a read error may be the cause. This chain links TRBV6-5 with TRBJ2-1; 7 nucleotides line up with TRBD1. The CDR3 is 14 amino acids. Germline V CDR1 and CDR2: MNHEY, SVGAGI. The CDR3 reads CAGSSRGRYNEQFF. The DNA for the CDR3 is TGTGCCGGCAGTTCCAGGGGGAGATACAATGAGCAGTTCTTC.

Many counts were recorded for this clonotype. J is TRBJ2-3 and V is TRBV20-1; D might be TRBD2 (5 bases). Germline V CDR1 and CDR2: DFQATT, SNEGSKA (reference sequence). The CDR3 length is 10 residues. The CDR3 bases are TGCAGCGGGGGCACAGATACGCAGTATTTT. Protein product: CSGGTDTQYF.